The entry that follows covers one TCR beta chain sequence. A J-beta primer mix and a sample-barcoded 5' primer were used in a second PCR of about 7 to 11 cycles. Using its own MiXCR run on the 5' RACE reads, TCRdb lists one record per CDR3 protein. Among under 1,000,000 distinct CDR3 sequences, more than 35% were seen once, and the ten largest hold approximately 18%. This sample stems from a study of blood T cells in healthy people across ages. Ten milliliters of peripheral blood were drawn from each donor. Sequenced material: blood. This sequence originates from a man at least 80 years old in good health.

The CDR3 region has the DNA TGTGCCACCAGCGCCCTGCGGGGGGATAACTATGGCTACACCTTC. Its protein is CATSALRGDNYGYTF. This sequence joins TRBV15 and TRBJ1-2, with D maybe TRBD1 (5 bases). V was clipped by 5 bases and J by 1 base, with 14 bases between them. CDR3 size: 15 residues. The germline V gene encodes CDR1 LNHNV and CDR2 YYDKDF (reference sequence).